This entry is about one T cell receptor (beta chain). No antigen is known for it. This CDR3 is built from 15 residues. V was cut by 3 bases and J by 2 bases, with 13 bases left in between. Barcoded TCR alpha and TCR beta cDNA libraries with UMIs came from 5'RACE using constant-segment primers. TCRdb re-called the 5' RACE reads through MiXCR, storing one row per CDR3 protein. This table holds 90,000 to 120,000 distinct CDR3 sequences, around an eighth found once. These data are taken from a study of T-cell memory formation after mild COVID-19. Study-level background: Clustering of TCRs was largely donor specific.

Study-level results: The CD4+ clones that contracted clustered mainly within CM and EM, and the CD8+ clones concentrated in EMRA.

This chain uses TRBV12-3 or TRBV12-4 with TRBJ2-5; D might be TRBD1 (6 bases). The TCR originated in a man between 18 and 35 years old who had mild COVID-19 (a few samples of this study predate the infection). Cell type and time point are not known. The sequenced material came from PBMCs or a T cell subset sorted from them (not recorded which). CDR3 sequence reads: CASSFSRGLQETQYF. For the CDR3, the DNA is TGTGCCAGCAGTTTTTCCAGGGGCTTACAAGAGACCCAGTACTTC.